A selection of T cell receptor beta chains follows, all from one sample in a study of T cell responses to AZD1222 COVID-19 vaccine. Generated by immunoSEQ multiplex PCR, the TCRdb table keeps only in-frame clones and is missing some. Of around 200,000 clones listed, 88% were seen once; the top ten hold approximately 0.5%. This sample comprised peripheral blood, obtained on day 0 of AZD1222 vaccination. All receptors derive from an adult in good health. The conserved cysteine and the conserved F or W are not part of the CDR3 here.

CDR3 length: 13
J gene: TRBJ2-7
V gene: TRBV27
CDR3 protein: ASSPRQGGSYEQY

CDR3 length: 13
J gene: TRBJ1-1
V gene: TRBV25-1
CDR3 protein: ASSERVYGDTEAF

CDR3 length: 9
J gene: TRBJ2-1
V gene: TRBV11-2
CDR3 protein: ASSSGVEQF

CDR3 length: 10
J gene: TRBJ1-2
V gene: TRBV6-5
CDR3 protein: ASRQDPSGYT

CDR3 length: 12
J gene: TRBJ2-3
V gene: TRBV5-1
CDR3 protein: ASSPRQAADTQY

CDR3 length: 13
J gene: TRBJ2-7
V gene: TRBV5-1
CDR3 protein: ASLTPGQGDYEQY

CDR3 length: 13
J gene: TRBJ2-3
V gene: TRBV4-3
CDR3 protein: ASSQEGISTDTQY

CDR3 length: 14
J gene: TRBJ1-1
V gene: TRBV9
CDR3 protein: ASSGGPASVDTEAF

CDR3 length: 13
J gene: TRBJ2-3
V gene: TRBV19
CDR3 protein: ASSTLAGRTDTQY

CDR3 length: 7
J gene: TRBJ2-1
V gene: TRBV5-8
CDR3 protein: ASSHAGF

CDR3 length: 13
J gene: TRBJ2-1
V gene: TRBV2
CDR3 protein: ASSLLTSGGGEQF

CDR3 length: 13
J gene: TRBJ1-3
V gene: TRBV4-3
CDR3 protein: ASSQDQGPGNTIY

CDR3 length: 14
J gene: TRBJ2-7
V gene: TRBV11-2
CDR3 protein: ASSLLRGRSSYEQY

CDR3 length: 11
J gene: TRBJ2-3
V gene: TRBV24-1
CDR3 protein: ATSDLTGVTQY

CDR3 length: 11
J gene: TRBJ1-2
V gene: TRBV5-6
CDR3 protein: ASSLKGADGYT